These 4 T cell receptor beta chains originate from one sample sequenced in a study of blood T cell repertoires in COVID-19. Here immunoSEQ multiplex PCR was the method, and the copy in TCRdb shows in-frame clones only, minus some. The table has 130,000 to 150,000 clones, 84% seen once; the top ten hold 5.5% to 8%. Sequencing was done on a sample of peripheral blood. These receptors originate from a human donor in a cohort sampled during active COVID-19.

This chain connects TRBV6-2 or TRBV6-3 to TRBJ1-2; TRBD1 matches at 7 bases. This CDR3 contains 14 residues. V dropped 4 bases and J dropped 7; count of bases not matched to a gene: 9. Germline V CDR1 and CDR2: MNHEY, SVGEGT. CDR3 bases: TGTGCCAGCAGTTTAGGGGGCGACGGATCTGGCTACACCTTC. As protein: CASSLGGDGSGYTF.

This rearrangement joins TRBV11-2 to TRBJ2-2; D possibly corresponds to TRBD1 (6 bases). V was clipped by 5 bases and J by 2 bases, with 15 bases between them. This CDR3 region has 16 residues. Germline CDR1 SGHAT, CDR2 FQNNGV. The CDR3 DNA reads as TGTGCCAGCAGCCCTGCCAGGGGATACAACACCGGGGAGCTGTTTTTT. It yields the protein CASSPARGYNTGELFF.

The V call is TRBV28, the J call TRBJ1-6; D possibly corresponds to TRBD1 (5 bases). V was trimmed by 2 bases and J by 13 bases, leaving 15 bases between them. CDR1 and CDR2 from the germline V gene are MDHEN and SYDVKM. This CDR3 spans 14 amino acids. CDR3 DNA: TGTGCCAGCAGTTTAGGCAGGGTTCGATCCCCCCTCCACTTT. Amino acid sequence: CASSLGRVRSPLHF.

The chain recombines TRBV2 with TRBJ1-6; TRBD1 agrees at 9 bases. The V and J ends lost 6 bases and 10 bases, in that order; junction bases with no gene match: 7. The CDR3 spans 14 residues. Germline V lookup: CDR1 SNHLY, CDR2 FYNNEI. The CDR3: CASRGQGSHSPLHF. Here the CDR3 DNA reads TGTGCCAGCAGGGGACAGGGTTCACACTCACCCCTCCACTTT.